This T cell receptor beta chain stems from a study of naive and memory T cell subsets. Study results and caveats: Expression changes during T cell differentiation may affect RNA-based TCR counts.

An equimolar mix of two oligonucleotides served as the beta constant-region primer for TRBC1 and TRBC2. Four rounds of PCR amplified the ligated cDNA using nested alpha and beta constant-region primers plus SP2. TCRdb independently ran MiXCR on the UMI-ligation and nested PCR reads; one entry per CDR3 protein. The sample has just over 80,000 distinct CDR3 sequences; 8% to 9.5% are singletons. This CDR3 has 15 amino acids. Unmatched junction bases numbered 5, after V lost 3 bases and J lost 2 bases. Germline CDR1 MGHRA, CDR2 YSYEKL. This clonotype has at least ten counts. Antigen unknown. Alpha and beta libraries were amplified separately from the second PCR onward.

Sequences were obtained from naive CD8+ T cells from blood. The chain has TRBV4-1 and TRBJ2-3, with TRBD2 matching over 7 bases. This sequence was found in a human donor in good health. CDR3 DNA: TGCGCCAGCAGCCAGCAGCTAGCGGCCACAGATACGCAGTATTTT. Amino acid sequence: CASSQQLAATDTQYF.